The 2 T cell receptor beta chains below all came from one sample that was sequenced in a study of blood T cell repertoires in COVID-19. This table comes from immunoSEQ multiplex PCR, and its TCRdb copy is limited to in-frame clones, with some not included. The sample consists of under 30,000 clones, 85% to 95% of them appearing once. The sample taken for sequencing was peripheral blood. The receptor source for this set is a human donor with active COVID-19. The donor label of this sample is uncertain.

This chain links TRBV7-8 with TRBJ2-7; possibly TRBD2 for D (7 bases). Germline lookup yields CDR1 SGHVS and CDR2 FQNEAQ. V was pared by 2 bases and J by 3 bases, with 14 bases between. The CDR3 length is 15 residues. As DNA, the CDR3 is TGTGCCAGCAGCTTACGGGGGGACACAAACTACGAGCAGTACTTC. It yields the protein CASSLRGDTNYEQYF. The full variable domain, in which reference TRBV7-8 and TRBJ2-7 provide the parts outside the CDR3, is GAGVSQSPRYKVAKRGQDVALRCDPISGHVSLFWYQQALGQGPEFLTYFQNEAQLDKSGLPSDRFFAERPEGSVSTLKIQRTQQEDSAVYLCASSLRGDTNYEQYFGPGTRLTVT.

This chain links TRBV6-1 with TRBJ2-2; 8 bases fit TRBD2. Germline-derived CDR1 and CDR2 are MNHNS and SASEGT. The CDR3 is made up of 16 amino acids. Unmatched junction bases numbered 11, after V lost 4 bases and J lost 7 bases. In DNA form, the CDR3 reads TGTGCCAGCAGTGTGTTAGCGGGGACCTCGCGCGGGGAGCTGTTTTTT. Translated, it gives CASSVLAGTSRGELFF.